The 18 T cell receptor beta chains listed next were all sequenced from one sample in a study of brain metastases from non-small cell lung cancer. Method: immunoSEQ multiplex PCR; TCRdb's copy keeps in-frame clones and lacks some. This table has approximately 1,000 clones, about nine tenths appearing once. Sequencing input: primary lung tumor tissue. All receptors derive from a donor older than 35 with non-small cell lung cancer.

This chain connects TRBV3-1 (or the pseudogene TRBV3-2) to TRBJ1-3; D not resolved. The CDR3 totals 16 residues. Germline loops: CDR1 LGHDT, CDR2 YNNKEL (reference sequence). V lost 3 bases and J lost 0, with 12 bases in between. The CDR3 DNA reads TGTGCCAGCAGCCACGGCAGTAGACGCTCTGGAAACACCATATATTTT. This gives the protein CASSHGSRRSGNTIYF.

The J gene is TRBJ2-1, the V gene TRBV19; the D call may be TRBD1 or TRBD2 (5 bases each). Trimming pared 6 bases from V and 4 bases from J, leaving 34 bases between. Germline assignment: CDR1 LNHDA and CDR2 SQIVND (reference sequence). This CDR3 spans 21 amino acids. In nucleotides, the CDR3 is TGTGCCAGTAGCCCCATTATGGGATACCGGGACGCGATAAGAGATTACAATGAGCAGTTCTTC. Translating gives CASSPIMGYRDAIRDYNEQFF.

The chain carries TRBV30 and TRBJ2-1, with unresolved D. Germline V gene lookup returns CDR1 GTSNPN and CDR2 SVGIG (reference sequence). The CDR3 length is 14 residues. Between the trimmed V and J ends, which lost 2 bases and 8 bases, there was a span of 16 bases. This CDR3 reads CAWSFRVFIDEQFF. The DNA of the CDR3 is TGTGCCTGGAGTTTTAGGGTTTTTATTGATGAGCAGTTCTTC.

The J gene is TRBJ1-3, the V gene TRBV15; 7 bases fit TRBD1. The trim removed 1 base at V and 0 bases at J, leaving 6 bases unmatched. From germline, CDR1 is LNHNV and CDR2 YYDKDF (reference sequence). The CDR3 is 17 residues long. CDR3 sequence: CATSRVGTEPSGNTIYF. In DNA, the CDR3 is TGTGCCACCAGCAGAGTCGGGACAGAACCCTCTGGAAACACCATATATTTT.

The V call is TRBV28, the J call TRBJ1-5; a weak D match, TRBD1 (5 bases). CDR3 length equals 15 residues. Trimming cost V 5 bases and J 3 bases, with 14 bases left between them. Per the germline V gene, CDR1 is MDHEN and CDR2 is SYDVKM. The CDR3 spells CASSGMGGSNQPQHF. Written as DNA, the CDR3 is TGTGCCAGCAGTGGGATGGGGGGATCCAATCAGCCCCAGCATTTT. The full variable domain, rest sourced from reference TRBV28 and TRBJ1-5, is DVKVTQSSRYLVKRTGEKVFLECVQDMDHENMFWYRQDPGLGLRLIYFSYDVKMKEKGDIPEGYSVSREKKERFSLILESASTNQTSMYLCASSGMGGSNQPQHFGDGTRLSIL.

The rearrangement links TRBV2 to TRBJ1-6; 8 bases are shared with TRBD1. Trimming removed 7 bases from V and 1 base from J; junction bases left unmatched: 9. Germline lookup yields CDR1 SNHLY and CDR2 FYNNEI. CDR3 length: 17 amino acids. In nucleotides, the CDR3 is TGTGCCAGCATACGACAGGGGTTAGGGTCCTATAATTCACCCCTCCACTTT. Its protein product is CASIRQGLGSYNSPLHF.

This chain joins TRBV11-3 and TRBJ2-1; 8 bases line up with TRBD2. CDR1 and CDR2 (germline): SGHNT, YENEEA. The CDR3 sequence is 11 residues long. Germline trimming cut 2 bases from V and 13 bases from J; bases unmatched to any gene: 1. The CDR3 loop is CASSLREGQFF. CDR3 sequence (DNA): TGTGCCAGCAGCTTACGGGAGGGTCAGTTCTTC.

This chain uses TRBV19 with TRBJ2-7; D is unclear. V lost 1 base and J 3 bases, leaving 10 bases between the germline ends. Per germline, CDR1 LNHDA and CDR2 SQIVND (reference sequence). The CDR3 is 14 residues long. The CDR3 sequence: CASSIGAQYYEQYF. CDR3 nucleotide sequence: TGTGCCAGTAGTATAGGGGCTCAATACTACGAGCAGTACTTC. The whole variable domain, remainder taken from reference TRBV19 and TRBJ2-7, is DGGITQSPKYLFRKEGQNVTLSCEQNLNHDAMYWYRQDPGQGLRLIYYSQIVNDFQKGDIAEGYSVSREKKESFPLTVTSAQKNPTAFYLCASSIGAQYYEQYFGPGTRLTVT.

V and J are TRBV6-4 and TRBJ2-3; TRBD2 agrees at 7 bases. The germline gives CDR1 MRHNA, CDR2 SNTAGT. The CDR3 runs to 14 residues. V shed 6 bases and J 2 bases; nucleotides not matched to a gene: 5. The CDR3 region has the DNA TGTGCCAGCAGCCCCCTAGCGGACACAGATACGCAGTATTTT. The encoded protein is CASSPLADTDTQYF.

The V call is TRBV6-5, the J call TRBJ1-1; a weak D match, TRBD1 (6 bases). V lost 7 bases and J 1 base, leaving 13 bases between the germline ends. The CDR3 is made up of 14 amino acids. CDR1 is MNHEY and CDR2 is SVGAGI in the germline V gene. In DNA, the CDR3 is TGTGCCAGCATCCCAAGGGGGGCGAACACTGAAGCTTTCTTT. It specifies CASIPRGANTEAFF.

CDR3 residues: CASSLRQDLYEQYF. The CDR3, as DNA: TGTGCCAGCAGCTTACGACAGGACCTGTACGAGCAGTACTTC. The genes are TRBV7-2 and TRBJ2-7; weak D call: TRBD1 (6 bases). Germline V gene lookup returns CDR1 SGHTA and CDR2 FQGNSA. Trimming cost V 2 bases and J 4 bases, with 12 bases left between them. This CDR3 is built from 14 residues.

V usage is TRBV11-1 and J usage is TRBJ1-2, with 7 bases aligning to TRBD1. The CDR3 is 15 amino acids. CDR1 and CDR2 from the germline V gene are SGHAT and FQDESV (reference sequence). V lost 8 bases, J lost 4 bases, and 13 bases stayed unmatched. CDR3 residues: CASGGHDRVGYGYTF. The CDR3 coding sequence is TGTGCCAGCGGAGGACACGACAGGGTCGGCTATGGCTACACCTTC. The entire variable domain, with the rest obtained from reference TRBV11-1 and TRBJ1-2, is as follows: EAEVAQSPRYKITEKSQAVAFWCDPISGHATLYWYRQILGQGPELLVQFQDESVVDDSQLPKDRFSAERLKGVDSTLKIQPAELGDSAMYLCASGGHDRVGYGYTFGSGTRLTVV.

As regards this clone: The sample carries other DNA sequences with the same CDR3. The chain uses TRBV28 and TRBJ1-1; the match to TRBD1 covers 7 bases. This CDR3 contains 12 residues. After removal of 6 bases from V and 11 bases from J, the junction contained 9 bases not matched to a gene. Germline CDR1 and CDR2: MDHEN and SYDVKM. CDR3 sequence reads: CASRSQGEYAFF. The CDR3 DNA follows: TGTGCCAGCAGATCCCAGGGGGAGTATGCTTTCTTT.

This clone was picked up a small number of times. CDR3 DNA sequence: TGTGCCAGCAGTAGACACGTGGACACTGAAGCTTTCTTT. This encodes CASSRHVDTEAFF. J is TRBJ1-1 and V is TRBV6-5; D unclear. The CDR3 covers 13 residues. The V gene lost 5 bases and the J gene lost 3 bases, with 10 bases spanning the gap. CDR1 is MNHEY, CDR2 SVGAGI, per germline.

The chain employs TRBV5-8 and TRBJ2-4; D is tentatively TRBD1 or TRBD2 (5 bases each). V lost 4 bases, J lost 0 bases, and 17 bases lay in between. The CDR3 loop spans 17 amino acids. The germline V gene has CDR1 SGHTS and CDR2 YDEGEE. Written as DNA, the CDR3 is TGTGCCAGCAGCCCCCGGGGCAGTGGGCCAGCCAAAAACATTCAGTACTTC. Encoded protein: CASSPRGSGPAKNIQYF.

The rearrangement links TRBV9 to TRBJ2-1, with 10 bases fitting TRBD1. This CDR3 has 15 amino acids. Germline lookup yields CDR1 SGDLS and CDR2 YYNGEE. V lost 3 bases to trimming and J lost 6 bases; unmatched junction nucleotides: 6. CDR3 amino acids: CASSERQGASNEQFF. The CDR3 DNA is TGTGCCAGCAGCGAGCGACAGGGGGCATCCAATGAGCAGTTCTTC.

Concerning this clone: Other DNA sequences in this specimen translate into the identical CDR3. The rearrangement links TRBV6-7 to TRBJ1-1, with D unresolved. TRBV6-7 is flagged as an ORF with uncertain function. The CDR3 is made up of 9 amino acids. The CDR3 spells CARWAEAFF. CDR3 bases: TGTGCTAGATGGGCTGAAGCTTTCTTT.

The chain employs TRBV7-9 and TRBJ2-2, with 7 bases matching TRBD1. The V gene's germline CDR1 is SEHNR and CDR2 FQNEAQ (reference sequence). V lost 6 bases and J lost 4; bases outside the gene matches: 2. This CDR3 has 13 amino acids. In nucleotides, the CDR3 is TGTGCCAGCAGAGGGGGCGGCACCGGGGAGCTGTTTTTT. This gives the protein CASRGGGTGELFF. The entire variable domain, with the rest obtained from reference TRBV7-9 and TRBJ2-2, is as follows: DTGVSQNPRHKITKRGQNVTFRCDPISEHNRLYWYRQTLGQGPEFLTYFQNEAQLEKSRLLSDRFSAERPKGSFSTLEIQRTEQGDSAMYLCASRGGGTGELFFGEGSRLTVL.